Listed below are T cell receptor beta chains from one sample, sequenced in a study of CXCR3-negative and CXCR3-positive naive CD8 T cells. Using the 5' RACE reads, TCRdb records one entry per CDR3 protein without DNA. The listing contains roughly 50,000 distinct CDR3 sequences. Sample: memory CD8+ T cells from blood. Receptor source: a human donor in good health. Some clones in this sample may be carry-over from other donors' samples. The CDR3 runs from the conserved cysteine through the conserved F or W. For some rows the clone size is stated as once, few or many, or as a class when expanded; others skip it.

CDR3 protein: CASSQAGALFNEQFF
V gene: TRBV4-1
clone size: -
J gene: TRBJ2-1

CDR3 protein: CASSSSAVLAGGPTDTQYF
V gene: TRBV7-9
clone size: -
J gene: TRBJ2-3

CDR3 protein: CASSQVENRGGGYTF
V gene: TRBV4-3
clone size: -
J gene: TRBJ1-2

CDR3 protein: CASSLLSGYNEQFF
V gene: TRBV7-3
clone size: -
J gene: TRBJ2-1

CDR3 protein: CAWSRGGGDTGELFF
V gene: TRBV30
clone size: -
J gene: TRBJ2-2

CDR3 protein: CASGTESSYEQYF
V gene: TRBV10-3
clone size: -
J gene: TRBJ2-7

CDR3 protein: CASSWTSGSQETQYF
V gene: TRBV28
clone size: -
J gene: TRBJ2-5

CDR3 protein: CASSQGPRVETQYF
V gene: TRBV4-1
clone size: -
J gene: TRBJ2-5

CDR3 protein: CASSLDPPGGGNEQYF
V gene: TRBV5-1
clone size: -
J gene: TRBJ2-7

CDR3 protein: CASSQSSSEGNEQFF
V gene: TRBV7-6
clone size: -
J gene: TRBJ2-1

CDR3 protein: CTSSLGGKDEQFF
V gene: TRBV7-6
clone size: -
J gene: TRBJ2-1

CDR3 protein: CSARGQFNSYEQYF
V gene: TRBV20-1
clone size: -
J gene: TRBJ2-7

CDR3 protein: CSARGLTENTEALF
V gene: TRBV20-1
clone size: -
J gene: TRBJ1-1

CDR3 protein: CSVATDYGYTF
V gene: TRBV29-1
clone size: -
J gene: TRBJ1-2

CDR3 protein: CASSQTGQLYEQYF
V gene: TRBV7-9
clone size: -
J gene: TRBJ2-7

CDR3 protein: CASSPSLAERYNEQFF
V gene: TRBV28
clone size: -
J gene: TRBJ2-1

CDR3 protein: CASSSPRTGYNYEQYF
V gene: TRBV28
clone size: -
J gene: TRBJ2-7

CDR3 protein: CASSVIRDRIYEQYF
V gene: TRBV11-3
clone size: -
J gene: TRBJ2-7

CDR3 protein: CASSLGEGKPNSISPLHF
V gene: TRBV13
clone size: medium-sized
J gene: TRBJ1-6

CDR3 protein: CASSAGTKDEQYF
V gene: TRBV6-2/TRBV6-3
clone size: -
J gene: TRBJ2-7

CDR3 protein: CASSLADSSSGANVLTF
V gene: TRBV5-4
clone size: -
J gene: TRBJ2-6

CDR3 protein: CTARQAGNTEAFF
V gene: TRBV20-1
clone size: -
J gene: TRBJ1-1

CDR3 protein: CSVDQGTSNYGYTF
V gene: TRBV29-1
clone size: -
J gene: TRBJ1-2

CDR3 protein: CASSRLIYTEAFF
V gene: TRBV6-6
clone size: -
J gene: TRBJ1-1

CDR3 protein: CASSFLDRAAYF
V gene: TRBV28
clone size: -
J gene: TRBJ2-7

CDR3 protein: CSVDSGIVTDTQYF
V gene: TRBV29-1
clone size: -
J gene: TRBJ2-3

CDR3 protein: CASSPQETQYF
V gene: TRBV7-9
clone size: -
J gene: TRBJ2-5

CDR3 protein: CSVEQGGNTGELFF
V gene: TRBV29-1
clone size: -
J gene: TRBJ2-2

CDR3 protein: CATSGKGAGANVLTF
V gene: TRBV24-1
clone size: -
J gene: TRBJ2-6

CDR3 protein: CSIGGPIYNEQFF
V gene: TRBV29-1
clone size: -
J gene: TRBJ2-1

CDR3 protein: CSAGTSGSYEQYF
V gene: TRBV20-1
clone size: -
J gene: TRBJ2-7

CDR3 protein: CASGTRDPITDTQYF
V gene: TRBV27
clone size: -
J gene: TRBJ2-3

CDR3 protein: CASSPLTGSNSYEQYF
V gene: TRBV27
clone size: -
J gene: TRBJ2-7

CDR3 protein: CASSTEVRASYEQYF
V gene: TRBV11-1
clone size: -
J gene: TRBJ2-7

CDR3 protein: CSVKLSSGANVLTF
V gene: TRBV29-1
clone size: -
J gene: TRBJ2-6

CDR3 protein: CASSDRVYYGYTF
V gene: TRBV6-1
clone size: -
J gene: TRBJ1-2

CDR3 protein: CSVREGAGELFF
V gene: TRBV29-1
clone size: -
J gene: TRBJ2-2

CDR3 protein: CASSPSALYEQYF
V gene: TRBV14
clone size: -
J gene: TRBJ2-7

CDR3 protein: CASWNRDPTDTQYF
V gene: TRBV27
clone size: -
J gene: TRBJ2-3

CDR3 protein: CASSPGDGEQFF
V gene: TRBV12-3/TRBV12-4
clone size: -
J gene: TRBJ2-1